This T cell receptor beta chain is drawn from a study of shared clonotypes between healthy human individuals. Findings and caveats of the study: Donor scarcity curtailed the genetic and exposure-history diversity represented herein.

On this clone itself: Its antigen remains unknown.

Donors comprised only Caucasian adults living in Nashville, Tennessee. Repertoires were generated with immunoSEQ multiplex PCR, while TCRdb's copy carries only in-frame clones and drops some. The profile shows fewer than 500,000 clones, 75% to 80% of them singletons. Per germline, CDR1 MNHNS and CDR2 SASEGT. The CDR3 consists of 14 residues. The J segment lost 3 bases and the V segment lost 4 bases, leaving 4 bases of the junction unmatched. This clonotype was obtained from a woman between 40 and 50 years old in good health. Some clones in this sample may be carry-over from other donors' samples. This chain joins TRBV6-1 and TRBJ1-2; 8 positions match TRBD1. The sample was PBMCs. CDR3 sequence: CASSAGQGDYGYTF. CDR3 coding DNA: TGTGCCAGCAGTGCCGGACAGGGCGACTATGGCTACACCTTC.